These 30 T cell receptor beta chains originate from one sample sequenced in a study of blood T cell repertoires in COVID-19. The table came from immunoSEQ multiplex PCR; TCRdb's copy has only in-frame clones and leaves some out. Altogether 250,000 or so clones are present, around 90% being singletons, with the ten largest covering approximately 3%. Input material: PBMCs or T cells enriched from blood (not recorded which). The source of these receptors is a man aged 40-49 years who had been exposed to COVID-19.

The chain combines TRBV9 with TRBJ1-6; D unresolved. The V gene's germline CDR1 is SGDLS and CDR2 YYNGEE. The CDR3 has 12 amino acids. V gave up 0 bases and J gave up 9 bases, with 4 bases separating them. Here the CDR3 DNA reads TGTGCCAGCAGCGTAGGAGCTTCACCCCTCCACTTT. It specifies CASSVGASPLHF. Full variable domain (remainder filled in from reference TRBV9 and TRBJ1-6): DSGVTQTPKHLITATGQRVTLRCSPRSGDLSVYWYQQSLDQGLQFLIQYYNGEERAKGNILERFSAQQFPDLHSELNLSSLELGDSALYFCASSVGASPLHFGNGTRLTVT.

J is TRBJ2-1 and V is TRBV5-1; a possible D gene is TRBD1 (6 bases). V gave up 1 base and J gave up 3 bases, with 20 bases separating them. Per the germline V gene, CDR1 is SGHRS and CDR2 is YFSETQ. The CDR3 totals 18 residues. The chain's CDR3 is CASSLSLRGRGNYNEQFF. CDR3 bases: TGCGCCAGCAGCTTGTCATTAAGGGGCAGGGGAAACTACAATGAGCAGTTCTTC.

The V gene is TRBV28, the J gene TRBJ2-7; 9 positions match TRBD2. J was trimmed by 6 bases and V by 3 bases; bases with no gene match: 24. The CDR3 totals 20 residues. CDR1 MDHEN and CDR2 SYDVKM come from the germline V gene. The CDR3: CASSFSPKPRTPGLAREQYF. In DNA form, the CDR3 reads TGTGCCAGCAGTTTTTCCCCGAAGCCCCGAACACCGGGACTAGCTCGCGAGCAGTACTTC.

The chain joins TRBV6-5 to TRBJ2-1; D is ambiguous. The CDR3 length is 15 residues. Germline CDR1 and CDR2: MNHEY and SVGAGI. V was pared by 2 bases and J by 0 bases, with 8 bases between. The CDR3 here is CASSYGGYSYNEQFF. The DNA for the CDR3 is TGTGCCAGCAGTTACGGCGGTTACTCCTACAATGAGCAGTTCTTC.

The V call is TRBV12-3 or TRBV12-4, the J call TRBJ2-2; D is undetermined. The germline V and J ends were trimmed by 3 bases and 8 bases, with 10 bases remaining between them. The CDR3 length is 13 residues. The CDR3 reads CASSFWSEGELFF. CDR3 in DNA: TGTGCCAGCAGTTTTTGGAGCGAAGGGGAGCTGTTTTTT.

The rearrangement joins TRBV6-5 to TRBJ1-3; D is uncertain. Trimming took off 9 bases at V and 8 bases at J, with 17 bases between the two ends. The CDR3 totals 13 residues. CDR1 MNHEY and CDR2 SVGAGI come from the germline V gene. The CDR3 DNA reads TGTGCCAGTAGATCAACCATGGAGTACACCATATATTTT. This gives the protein CASRSTMEYTIYF.

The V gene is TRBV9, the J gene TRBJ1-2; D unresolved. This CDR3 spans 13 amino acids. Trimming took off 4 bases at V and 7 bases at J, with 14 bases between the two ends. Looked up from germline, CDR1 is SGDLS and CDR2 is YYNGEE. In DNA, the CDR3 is TGTGCCAGCAGCCGGGGAGAGGGTGGTGGCTACACCTTC. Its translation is CASSRGEGGGYTF.

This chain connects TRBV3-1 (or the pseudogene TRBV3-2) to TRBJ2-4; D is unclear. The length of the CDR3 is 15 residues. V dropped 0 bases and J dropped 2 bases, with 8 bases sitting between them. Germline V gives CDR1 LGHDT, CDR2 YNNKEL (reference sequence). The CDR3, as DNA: TGTGCCAGCAGCCAAGAGAGGCTCTCCAAAAACATTCAGTACTTC. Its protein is CASSQERLSKNIQYF.

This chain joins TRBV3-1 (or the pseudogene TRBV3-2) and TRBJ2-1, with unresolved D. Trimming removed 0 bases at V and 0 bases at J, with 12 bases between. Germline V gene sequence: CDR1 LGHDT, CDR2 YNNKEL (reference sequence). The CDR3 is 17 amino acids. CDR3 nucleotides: TGTGCCAGCAGCCAAGATGTTTCGGTCACCTCCTACAATGAGCAGTTCTTC. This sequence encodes CASSQDVSVTSYNEQFF.

The CDR3 region is CSASAQGLAGGGNEQFF. CDR3 coding DNA: TGCAGTGCTAGTGCCCAGGGACTAGCGGGAGGGGGAAATGAGCAGTTCTTC. The chain employs TRBV20-1 and TRBJ2-1; 16 bases are a match to TRBD2. J gave up 7 bases and V 3 bases, and 9 bases lay outside the gene matches. The CDR3 spans 17 residues. CDR1 DFQATT and CDR2 SNEGSKA come from the germline V gene (reference sequence).

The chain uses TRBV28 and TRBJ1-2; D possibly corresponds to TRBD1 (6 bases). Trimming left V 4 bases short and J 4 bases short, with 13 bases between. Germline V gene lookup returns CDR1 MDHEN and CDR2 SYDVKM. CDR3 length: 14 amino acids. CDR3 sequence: CASSSPQGSYGYTF. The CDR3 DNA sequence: TGTGCCAGCAGTTCACCACAGGGAAGCTATGGCTACACCTTC.

The CDR3: CATSRGATTNEKLFF. The CDR3 DNA reads as TGTGCCACCAGCAGAGGCGCCACAACTAATGAAAAACTGTTTTTT. V is TRBV15 and J is TRBJ1-4, with D uncertain. The CDR3 length is 15 residues. Trimming took off 1 base at V and 0 bases at J, with 6 bases between the two ends. Germline CDR1 reads LNHNV; CDR2 reads YYDKDF (reference sequence).

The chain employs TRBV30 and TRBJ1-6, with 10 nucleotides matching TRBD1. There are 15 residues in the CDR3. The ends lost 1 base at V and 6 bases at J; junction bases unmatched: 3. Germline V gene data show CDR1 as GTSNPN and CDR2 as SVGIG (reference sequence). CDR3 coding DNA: TGTGCCTGGAGTGCCCGGGACAGGGGTAATTCACCCCTCCACTTT. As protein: CAWSARDRGNSPLHF.

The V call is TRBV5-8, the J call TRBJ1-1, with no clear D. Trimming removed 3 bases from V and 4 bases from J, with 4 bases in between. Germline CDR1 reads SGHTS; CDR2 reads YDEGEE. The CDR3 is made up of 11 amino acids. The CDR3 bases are TGTGCCAGCAGCTCCTCCACTGAAGCTTTCTTT. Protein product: CASSSSTEAFF.

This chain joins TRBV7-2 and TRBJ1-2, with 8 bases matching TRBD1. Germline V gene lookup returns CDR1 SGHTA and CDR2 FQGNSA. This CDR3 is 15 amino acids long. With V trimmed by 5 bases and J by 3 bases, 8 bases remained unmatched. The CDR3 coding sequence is TGTGCCAGCAGCCTAAGACCGGGACAGGACTATGGCTACACCTTC. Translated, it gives CASSLRPGQDYGYTF. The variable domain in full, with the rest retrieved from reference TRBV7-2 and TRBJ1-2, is GAGVSQSPSNKVTEKGKDVELRCDPISGHTALYWYRQSLGQGLEFLIYFQGNSAPDKSGLPSDRFSAERTGGSVSTLTIQRTQQEDSAVYLCASSLRPGQDYGYTFGSGTRLTVV.

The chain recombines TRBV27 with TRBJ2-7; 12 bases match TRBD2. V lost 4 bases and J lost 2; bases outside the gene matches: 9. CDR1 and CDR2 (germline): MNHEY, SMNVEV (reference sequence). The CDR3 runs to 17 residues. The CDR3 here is CASSSTSGRGKPYEQYF. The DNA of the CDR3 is TGTGCCAGCAGTTCGACTAGCGGGAGAGGTAAGCCCTACGAGCAGTACTTC.

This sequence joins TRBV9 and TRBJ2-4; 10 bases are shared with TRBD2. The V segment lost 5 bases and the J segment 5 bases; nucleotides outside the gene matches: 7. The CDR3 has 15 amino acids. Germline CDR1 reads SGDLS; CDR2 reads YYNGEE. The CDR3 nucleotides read TGTGCCAGCAGTCTTAGCGGGAGGACTGAAAACATTCAGTACTTC. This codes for CASSLSGRTENIQYF.

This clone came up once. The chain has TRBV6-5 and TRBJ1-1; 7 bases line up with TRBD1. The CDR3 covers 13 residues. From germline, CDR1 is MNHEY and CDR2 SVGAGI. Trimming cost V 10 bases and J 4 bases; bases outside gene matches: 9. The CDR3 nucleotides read TGTGCCAACAAGGACAGGCAGGCCACTGAAGCTTTCTTT. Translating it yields CANKDRQATEAFF.

CDR3 nucleotides: TGCGCCAGCAGCCATCGAAAGGGCGGGGACGGCGGGGAGCTGTTTTTT. Amino acid sequence: CASSHRKGGDGGELFF. The chain employs TRBV4-1 and TRBJ2-2; D may be TRBD2 (6 bases). The V and J ends lost 3 bases and 7 bases respectively, with 18 bases between them. Per the germline V gene, CDR1 is MGHRA and CDR2 is YSYEKL. The CDR3 spans 16 residues.

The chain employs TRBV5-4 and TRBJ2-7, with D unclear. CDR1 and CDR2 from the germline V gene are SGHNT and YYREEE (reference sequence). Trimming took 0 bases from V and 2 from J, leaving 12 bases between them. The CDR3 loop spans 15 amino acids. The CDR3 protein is CASSLGVGPTYEQYF. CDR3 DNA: TGTGCCAGCAGCTTGGGGGTGGGCCCCACCTACGAGCAGTACTTC. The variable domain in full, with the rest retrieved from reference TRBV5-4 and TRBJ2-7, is ETGVTQSPTHLIKTRGQQVTLRCSSQSGHNTVSWYQQALGQGPQFIFQYYREEENGRGNFPPRFSGLQFPNYSSELNVNALELDDSALYLCASSLGVGPTYEQYFGPGTRLTVT.

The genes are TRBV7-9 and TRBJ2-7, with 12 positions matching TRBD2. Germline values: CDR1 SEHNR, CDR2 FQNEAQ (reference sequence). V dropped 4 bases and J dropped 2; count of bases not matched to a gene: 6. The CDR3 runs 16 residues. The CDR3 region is CASSSSLAGGPYEQYF. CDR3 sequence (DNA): TGTGCCAGCAGCTCCTCACTAGCGGGAGGACCCTACGAGCAGTACTTC.

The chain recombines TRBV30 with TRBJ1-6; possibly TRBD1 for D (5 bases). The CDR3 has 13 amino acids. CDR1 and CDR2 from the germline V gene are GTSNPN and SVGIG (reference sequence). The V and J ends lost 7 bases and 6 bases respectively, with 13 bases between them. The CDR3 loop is CALTERSNSPLHF. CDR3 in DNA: TGTGCCTTGACAGAGCGCAGTAATTCACCCCTCCACTTT. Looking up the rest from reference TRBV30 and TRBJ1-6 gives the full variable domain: SQTIHQWPATLVQPVGSPLSLECTVEGTSNPNLYWYRQAAGRGLQLLFYSVGIGQISSEVPQNLSASRPQDRQFILSSKKLLLSDSGFYLCALTERSNSPLHFGNGTRLTVT.

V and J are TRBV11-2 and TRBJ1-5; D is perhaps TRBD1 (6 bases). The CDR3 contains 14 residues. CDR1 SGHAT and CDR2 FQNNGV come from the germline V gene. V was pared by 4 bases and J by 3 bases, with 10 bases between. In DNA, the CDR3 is TGTGCCAGCAGCTGGACAGCATCCAATCAGCCCCAGCATTTT. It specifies CASSWTASNQPQHF.

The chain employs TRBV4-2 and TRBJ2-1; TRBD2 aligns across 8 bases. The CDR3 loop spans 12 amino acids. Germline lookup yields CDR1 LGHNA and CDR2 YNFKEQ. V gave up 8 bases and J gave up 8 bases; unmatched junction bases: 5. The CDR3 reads CASLTSDDEQFF. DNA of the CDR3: TGTGCCAGCCTGACTAGCGACGATGAGCAGTTCTTC.

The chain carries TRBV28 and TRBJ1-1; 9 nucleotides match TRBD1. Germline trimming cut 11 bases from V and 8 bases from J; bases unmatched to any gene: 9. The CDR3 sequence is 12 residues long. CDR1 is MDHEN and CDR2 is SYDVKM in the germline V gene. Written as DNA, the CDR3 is TGTGCCGCATCCGGGGGGACAGGGGAAGCTTTCTTT. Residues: CAASGGTGEAFF.

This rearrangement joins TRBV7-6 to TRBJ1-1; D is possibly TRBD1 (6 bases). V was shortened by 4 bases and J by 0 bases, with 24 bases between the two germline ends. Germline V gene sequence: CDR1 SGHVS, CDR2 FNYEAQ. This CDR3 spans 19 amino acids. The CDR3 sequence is CASSSTWDTGIGLNTEAFF. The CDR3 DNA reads TGTGCCAGCAGCTCGACCTGGGACACCGGAATAGGGTTGAACACTGAAGCTTTCTTT.

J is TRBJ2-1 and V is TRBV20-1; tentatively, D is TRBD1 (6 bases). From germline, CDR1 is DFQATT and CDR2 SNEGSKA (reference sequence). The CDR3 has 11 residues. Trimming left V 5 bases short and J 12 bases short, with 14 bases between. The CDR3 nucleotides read TGCAGTGCTGAGGACAGAACGCGGCAGTTCTTC. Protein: CSAEDRTRQFF.

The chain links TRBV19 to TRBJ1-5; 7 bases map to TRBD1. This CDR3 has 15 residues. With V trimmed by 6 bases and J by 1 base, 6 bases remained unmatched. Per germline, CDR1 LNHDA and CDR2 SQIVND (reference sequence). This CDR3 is CASRQDRDSNQPQHF. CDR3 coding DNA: TGTGCCAGTAGACAAGACAGGGACAGCAATCAGCCCCAGCATTTT.

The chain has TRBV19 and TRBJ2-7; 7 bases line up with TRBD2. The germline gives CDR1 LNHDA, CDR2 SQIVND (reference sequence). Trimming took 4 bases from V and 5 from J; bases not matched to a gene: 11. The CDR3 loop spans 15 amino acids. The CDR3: CASSNSGYREDEQYF. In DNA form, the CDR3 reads TGTGCCAGTAGTAACTCGGGTTATCGGGAGGACGAGCAGTACTTC.

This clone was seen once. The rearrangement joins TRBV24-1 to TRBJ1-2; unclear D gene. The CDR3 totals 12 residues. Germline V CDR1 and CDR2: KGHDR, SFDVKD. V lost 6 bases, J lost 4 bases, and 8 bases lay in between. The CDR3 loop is CATSTATYGYTF. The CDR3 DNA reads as TGTGCCACCAGTACCGCTACCTATGGCTACACCTTC.